Listed below are T cell receptor beta chains from one sample, sequenced in a study of human CD8 memory T cell subsets. TCRdb reprocessed the 5' RACE reads, keeping one entry per CDR3 protein, no DNA. Found here are 5,000 to 8,000 distinct CDR3 sequences; the top ten clones hold around 23%. The sequenced material came from CD8+ T cells from PBMCs. These receptors originate from a human donor in good health. Both conserved end residues are part of each CDR3. Part of the rows lack a size; the others show once, few, many or a class for expanded clones.

>TRBV7-8|TRBJ2-7|NA
CASKTYRGPSYEQYF
>TRBV29-1|TRBJ2-1|NA
CSVRTSGRHEQFF
>TRBV21-1|TRBJ1-2|medium-sized
CASSKSVGRRGHGYGYTF
>TRBV7-9|TRBJ2-2|NA
CASSKKTGELFF
>TRBV4-1|TRBJ2-7|medium-sized
CASSQARTSGSYEQYF
>TRBV20-1|TRBJ1-1|NA
CSARVPGGMNTEAFF
>TRBV12-2|TRBJ2-1|NA
CASRLGGNRQFF
>TRBV29-1|TRBJ1-2|NA
CSVSGDRHGYTF
>TRBV4-1|TRBJ2-3|NA
CASSQTTSGTSTDTQYF
>TRBV6-5|TRBJ2-7|NA
CATSDSSYEQYF
>TRBV12-3/TRBV12-4|TRBJ1-1|NA
CASSFRLDTEAFF
>TRBV4-2|TRBJ2-1|NA
CASSLPGLAGPISYNEQFF
>TRBV5-6|TRBJ2-7|NA
CASSLSPWRYEQYF
>TRBV10-3|TRBJ2-7|NA
CAIRESGFAYEQYF